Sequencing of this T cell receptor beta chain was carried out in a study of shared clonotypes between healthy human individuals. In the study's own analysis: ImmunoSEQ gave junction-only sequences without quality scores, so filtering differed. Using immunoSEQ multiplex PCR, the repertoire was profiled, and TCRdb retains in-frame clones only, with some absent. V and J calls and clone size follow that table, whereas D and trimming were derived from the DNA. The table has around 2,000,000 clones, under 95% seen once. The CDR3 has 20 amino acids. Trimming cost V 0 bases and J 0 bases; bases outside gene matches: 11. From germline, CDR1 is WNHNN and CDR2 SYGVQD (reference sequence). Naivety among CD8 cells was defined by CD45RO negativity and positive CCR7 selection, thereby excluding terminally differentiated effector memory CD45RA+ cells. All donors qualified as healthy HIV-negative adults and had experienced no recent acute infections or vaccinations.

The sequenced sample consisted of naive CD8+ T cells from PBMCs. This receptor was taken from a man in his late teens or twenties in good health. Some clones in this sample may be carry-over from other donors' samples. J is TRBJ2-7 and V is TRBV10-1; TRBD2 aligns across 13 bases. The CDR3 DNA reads TGCGCCAGCAGTGAGTCCCCCGGACTAGCGGGAGCCCAAAGCTCCTACGAGCAGTACTTC. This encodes CASSESPGLAGAQSSYEQYF.